This T cell receptor (beta chain) stems from a study of shared clonotypes between healthy human individuals. CDR1 is MNHEY and CDR2 is SVGAGI in the germline V gene. The CDR3 runs to 15 residues. V lost 4 bases, J lost 6 bases, and 18 bases lay in between. Every one of the donors was a Caucasian adult that lived in Nashville, Tennessee. Libraries were prepared by immunoSEQ multiplex PCR; TCRdb keeps only in-frame clonotypes and omits some of them. The sample records roughly 2,300,000 clones, less than 95% being singletons. The sequence came from a man younger than 35 in good health. Some clones in this sample may be carry-over from other donors' samples. The chain carries TRBV6-5 and TRBJ1-2; a possible D gene is TRBD1 (5 bases). Input material: naive CD4+ T cells from PBMCs. Subset in this sample: CD45RA+ positively selected. The DNA for the CDR3 is TGTGCCAGCAGTTTGAGGTTCGGGACGGGGAATGGCTACACCTTC. It codes for CASSLRFGTGNGYTF.